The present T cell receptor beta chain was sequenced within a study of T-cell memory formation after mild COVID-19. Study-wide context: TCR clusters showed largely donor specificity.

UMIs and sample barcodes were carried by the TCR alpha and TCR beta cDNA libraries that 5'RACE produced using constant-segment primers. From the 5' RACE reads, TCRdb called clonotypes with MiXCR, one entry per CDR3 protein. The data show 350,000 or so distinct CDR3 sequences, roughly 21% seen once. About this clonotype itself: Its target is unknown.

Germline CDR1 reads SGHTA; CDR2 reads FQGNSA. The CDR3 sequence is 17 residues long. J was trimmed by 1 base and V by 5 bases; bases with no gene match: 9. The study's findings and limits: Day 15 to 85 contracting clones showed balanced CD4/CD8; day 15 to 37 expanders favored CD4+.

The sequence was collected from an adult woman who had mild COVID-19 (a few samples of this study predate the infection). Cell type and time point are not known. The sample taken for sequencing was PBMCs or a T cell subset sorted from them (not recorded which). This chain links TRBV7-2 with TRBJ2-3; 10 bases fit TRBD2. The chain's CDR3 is CASSLISLAGGTDTQYF. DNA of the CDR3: TGTGCCAGCAGCCTCATTAGCCTAGCGGGGGGCACAGATACGCAGTATTTT.